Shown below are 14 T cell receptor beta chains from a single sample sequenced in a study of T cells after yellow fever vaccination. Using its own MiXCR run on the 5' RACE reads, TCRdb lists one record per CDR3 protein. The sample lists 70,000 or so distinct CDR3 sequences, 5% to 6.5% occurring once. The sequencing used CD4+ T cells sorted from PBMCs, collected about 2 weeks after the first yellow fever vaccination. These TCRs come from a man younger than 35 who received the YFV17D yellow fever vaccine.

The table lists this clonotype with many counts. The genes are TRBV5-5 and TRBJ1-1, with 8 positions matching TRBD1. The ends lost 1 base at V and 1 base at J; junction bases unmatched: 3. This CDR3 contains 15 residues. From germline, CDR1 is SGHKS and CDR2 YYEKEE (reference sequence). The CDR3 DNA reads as TGTGCCAGCAGCTTGACCGGACAGGGGAACACTGAAGCTTTCTTT. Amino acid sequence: CASSLTGQGNTEAFF.

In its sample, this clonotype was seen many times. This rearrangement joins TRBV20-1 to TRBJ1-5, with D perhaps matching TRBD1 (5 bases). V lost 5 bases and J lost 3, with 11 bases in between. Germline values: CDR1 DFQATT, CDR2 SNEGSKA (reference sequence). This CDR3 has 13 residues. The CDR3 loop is CSALWGNNQPQHF. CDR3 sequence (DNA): TGCAGTGCTCTGTGGGGCAACAATCAGCCCCAGCATTTT.

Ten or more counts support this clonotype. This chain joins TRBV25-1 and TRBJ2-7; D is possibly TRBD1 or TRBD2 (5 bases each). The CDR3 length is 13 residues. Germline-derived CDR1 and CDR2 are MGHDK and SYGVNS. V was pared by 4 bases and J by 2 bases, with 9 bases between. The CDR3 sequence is CASSGREPYEQYF. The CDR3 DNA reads TGTGCCAGCAGTGGCAGGGAGCCCTACGAGCAGTACTTC.

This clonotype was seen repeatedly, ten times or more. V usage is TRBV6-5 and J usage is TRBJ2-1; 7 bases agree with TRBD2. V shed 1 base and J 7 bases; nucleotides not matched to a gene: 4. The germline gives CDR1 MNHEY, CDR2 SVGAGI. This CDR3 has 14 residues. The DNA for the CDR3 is TGTGCCAGCAGTTACTTTGGGCGGGGGAATGAGCAGTTCTTC. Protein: CASSYFGRGNEQFF.

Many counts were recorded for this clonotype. CDR3 sequence (DNA): TGTGCCAGCAGAAAGGGGCAGAGGGGTCAGCCCCAGCATTTT. Translating it yields CASRKGQRGQPQHF. The chain carries TRBV6-2 or TRBV6-3 and TRBJ1-5; D may be TRBD1 (5 bases). The CDR3 loop spans 14 amino acids. Germline V gene data show CDR1 as MNHEY and CDR2 as SVGEGT. The V and J ends lost 6 bases and 6 bases respectively, with 15 bases between them.

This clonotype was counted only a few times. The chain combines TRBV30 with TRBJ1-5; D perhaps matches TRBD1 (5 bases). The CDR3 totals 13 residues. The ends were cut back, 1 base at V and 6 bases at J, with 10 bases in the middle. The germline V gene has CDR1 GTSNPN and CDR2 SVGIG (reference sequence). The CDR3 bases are TGTGCCTGGAGTGCGGGACGGGTTCAGCCCCAGCATTTT. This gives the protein CAWSAGRVQPQHF.

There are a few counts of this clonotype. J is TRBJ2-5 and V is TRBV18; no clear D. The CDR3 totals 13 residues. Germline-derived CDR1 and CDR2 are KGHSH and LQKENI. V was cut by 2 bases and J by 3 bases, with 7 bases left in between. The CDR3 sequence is CASSPGQKETQYF. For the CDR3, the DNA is TGTGCCAGCTCACCAGGTCAGAAAGAGACCCAGTACTTC.

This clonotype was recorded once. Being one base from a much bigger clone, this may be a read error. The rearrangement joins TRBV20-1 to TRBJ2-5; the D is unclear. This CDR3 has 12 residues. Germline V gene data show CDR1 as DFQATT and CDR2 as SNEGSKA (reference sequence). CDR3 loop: CSAVRGQEAQYF. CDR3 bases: TGCAGTGCAGTGAGAGGCCAAGAGGCCCAGTACTTC.

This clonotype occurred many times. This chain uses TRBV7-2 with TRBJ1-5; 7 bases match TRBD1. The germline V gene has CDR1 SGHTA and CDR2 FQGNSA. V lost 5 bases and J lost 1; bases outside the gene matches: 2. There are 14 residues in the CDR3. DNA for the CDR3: TGTGCCAGCAGCCCGGACAGGAGCAATCAGCCCCAGCATTTT. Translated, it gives CASSPDRSNQPQHF. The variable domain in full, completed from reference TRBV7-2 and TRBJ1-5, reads GAGVSQSPSNKVTEKGKDVELRCDPISGHTALYWYRQSLGQGLEFLIYFQGNSAPDKSGLPSDRFSAERTGGSVSTLTIQRTQQEDSAVYLCASSPDRSNQPQHFGDGTRLSIL.

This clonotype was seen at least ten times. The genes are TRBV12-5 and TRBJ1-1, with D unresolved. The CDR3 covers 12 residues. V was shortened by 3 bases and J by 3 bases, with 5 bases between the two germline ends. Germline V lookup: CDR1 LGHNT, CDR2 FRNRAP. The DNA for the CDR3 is TGTGCTAGTGGTTTCATCGACACTGAAGCTTTCTTT. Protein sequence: CASGFIDTEAFF.

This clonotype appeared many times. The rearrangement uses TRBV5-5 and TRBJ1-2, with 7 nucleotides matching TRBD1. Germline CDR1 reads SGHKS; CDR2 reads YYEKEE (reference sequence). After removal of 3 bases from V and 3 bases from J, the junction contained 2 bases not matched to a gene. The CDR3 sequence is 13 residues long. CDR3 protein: CASSWDSYYGYTF. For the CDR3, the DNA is TGTGCCAGCAGCTGGGACAGCTACTATGGCTACACCTTC.

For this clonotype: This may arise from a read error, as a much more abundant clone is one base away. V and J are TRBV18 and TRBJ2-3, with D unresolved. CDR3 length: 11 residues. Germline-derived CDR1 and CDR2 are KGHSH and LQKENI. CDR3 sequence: CARSPADTQYF. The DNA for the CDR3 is TGTGCCAGATCACCAGCAGATACGCAGTATTTT.

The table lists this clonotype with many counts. The DNA for the CDR3 is TGCGCCAGCAGCGGAGGGACCGTTTTCAATGAAAAACTGTTTTTT. It encodes CASSGGTVFNEKLFF. The chain employs TRBV5-1 and TRBJ1-4; TRBD1 is a possible D gene (5 bases). The CDR3 sequence is 15 residues long. Trimming pared 4 bases from V and 5 bases from J, leaving 15 bases between. The germline V gene encodes CDR1 SGHRS and CDR2 YFSETQ.

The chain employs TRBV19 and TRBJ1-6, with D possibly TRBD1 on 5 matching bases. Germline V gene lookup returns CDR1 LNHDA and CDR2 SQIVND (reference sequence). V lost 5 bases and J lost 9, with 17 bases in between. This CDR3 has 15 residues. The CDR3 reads CASSFQGTRSSPLHF. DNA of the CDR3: TGTGCCAGTAGTTTTCAGGGAACCCGGAGTTCACCCCTCCACTTT.